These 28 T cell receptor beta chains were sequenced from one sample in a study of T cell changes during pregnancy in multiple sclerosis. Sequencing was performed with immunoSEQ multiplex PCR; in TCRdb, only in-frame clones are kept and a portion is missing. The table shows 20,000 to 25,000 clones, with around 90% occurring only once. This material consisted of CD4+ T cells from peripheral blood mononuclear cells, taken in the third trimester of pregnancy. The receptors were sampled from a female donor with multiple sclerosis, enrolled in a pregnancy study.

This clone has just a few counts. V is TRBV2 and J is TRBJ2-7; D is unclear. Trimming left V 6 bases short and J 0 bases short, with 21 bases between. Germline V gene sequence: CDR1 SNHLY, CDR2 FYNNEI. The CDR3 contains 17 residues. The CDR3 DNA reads TGTGCCAGCAGCCCCCTACCGTGGAGTACTGACTCCTACGAGCAGTACTTC. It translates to CASSPLPWSTDSYEQYF.

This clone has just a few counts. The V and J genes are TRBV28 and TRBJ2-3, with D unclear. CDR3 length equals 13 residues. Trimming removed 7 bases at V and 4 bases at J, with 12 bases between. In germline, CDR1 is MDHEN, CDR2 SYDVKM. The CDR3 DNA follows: TGTGCCAGCATAAGCATGCCCCCAGATACGCAGTATTTT. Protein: CASISMPPDTQYF.

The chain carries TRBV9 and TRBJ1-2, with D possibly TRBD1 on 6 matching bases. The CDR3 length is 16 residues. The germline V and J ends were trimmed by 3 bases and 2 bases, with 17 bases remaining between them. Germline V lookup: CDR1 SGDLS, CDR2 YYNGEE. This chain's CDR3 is CASSAGVGGLNYGYTF. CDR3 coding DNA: TGTGCCAGCAGCGCCGGAGTCGGGGGGCTGAACTATGGCTACACCTTC.

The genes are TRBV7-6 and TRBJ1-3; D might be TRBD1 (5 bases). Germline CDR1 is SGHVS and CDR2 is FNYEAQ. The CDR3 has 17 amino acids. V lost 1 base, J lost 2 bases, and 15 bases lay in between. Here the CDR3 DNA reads TGTGCCAGCAGCTTAGTAGCGGGGGTTGGCGCTGGAAACACCATATATTTT. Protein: CASSLVAGVGAGNTIYF.

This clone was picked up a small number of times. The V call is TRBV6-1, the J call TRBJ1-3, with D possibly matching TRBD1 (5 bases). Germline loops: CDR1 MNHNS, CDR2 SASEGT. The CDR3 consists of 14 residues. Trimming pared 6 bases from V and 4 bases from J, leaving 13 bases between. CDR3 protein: CASRGTGSGNTIYF. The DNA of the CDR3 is TGTGCCAGCAGGGGAACAGGATCGGGAAACACCATATATTTT.

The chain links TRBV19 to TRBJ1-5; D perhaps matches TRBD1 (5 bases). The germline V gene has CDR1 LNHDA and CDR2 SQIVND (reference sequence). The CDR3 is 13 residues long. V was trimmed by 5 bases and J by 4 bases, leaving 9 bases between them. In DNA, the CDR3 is TGTGCCAGTAGTCTCCACAGGAATCAGCCCCAGCATTTT. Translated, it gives CASSLHRNQPQHF.

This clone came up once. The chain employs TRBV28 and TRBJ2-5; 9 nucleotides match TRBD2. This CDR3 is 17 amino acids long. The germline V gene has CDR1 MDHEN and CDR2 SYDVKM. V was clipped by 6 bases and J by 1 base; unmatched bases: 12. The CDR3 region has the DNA TGTGCCAGCAGGTTGGGCGGGGGGGCTTGGATCCAAGAGACCCAGTACTTC. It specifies CASRLGGGAWIQETQYF.

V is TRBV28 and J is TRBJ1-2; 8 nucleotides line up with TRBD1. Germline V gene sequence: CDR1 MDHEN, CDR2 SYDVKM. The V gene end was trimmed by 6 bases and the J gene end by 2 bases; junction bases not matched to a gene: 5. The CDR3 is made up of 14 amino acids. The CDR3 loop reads CASRLQGVNYGYTF. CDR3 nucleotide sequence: TGTGCCAGCAGATTACAGGGGGTGAACTATGGCTACACCTTC.

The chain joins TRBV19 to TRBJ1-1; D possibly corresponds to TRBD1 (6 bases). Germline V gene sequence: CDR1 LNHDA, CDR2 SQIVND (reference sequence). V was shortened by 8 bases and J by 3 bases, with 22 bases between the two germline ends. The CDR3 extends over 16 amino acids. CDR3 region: CASSMGVDRIYTEAFF. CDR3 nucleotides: TGTGCCAGTTCTATGGGGGTTGACAGGATCTACACTGAAGCTTTCTTT.

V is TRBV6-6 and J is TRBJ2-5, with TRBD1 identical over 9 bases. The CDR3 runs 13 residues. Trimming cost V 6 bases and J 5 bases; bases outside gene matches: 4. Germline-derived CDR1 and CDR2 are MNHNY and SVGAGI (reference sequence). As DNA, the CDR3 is TGTGCCAGCAGAACAGGGGGCATTGAGACCCAGTACTTC. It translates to CASRTGGIETQYF.

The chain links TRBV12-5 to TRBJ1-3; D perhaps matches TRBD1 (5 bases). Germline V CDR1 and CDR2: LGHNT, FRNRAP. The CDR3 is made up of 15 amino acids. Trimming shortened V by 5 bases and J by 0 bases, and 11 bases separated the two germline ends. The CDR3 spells CASGTDGGSGNTIYF. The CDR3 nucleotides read TGTGCTAGTGGTACCGACGGGGGCTCTGGAAACACCATATATTTT.

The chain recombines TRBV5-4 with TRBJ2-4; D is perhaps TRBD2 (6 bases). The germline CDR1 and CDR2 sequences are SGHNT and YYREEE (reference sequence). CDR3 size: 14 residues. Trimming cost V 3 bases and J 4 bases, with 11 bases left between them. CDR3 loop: CASSSGLIKNIQYF. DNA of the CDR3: TGTGCCAGCAGCTCGGGACTTATAAAAAACATTCAGTACTTC.

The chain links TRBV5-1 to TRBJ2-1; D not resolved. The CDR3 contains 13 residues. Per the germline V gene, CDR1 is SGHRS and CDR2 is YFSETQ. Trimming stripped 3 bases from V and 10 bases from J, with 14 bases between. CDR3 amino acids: CASSSIGRGEQFF. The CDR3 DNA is TGCGCCAGCAGCTCTATTGGCCGCGGAGAGCAGTTCTTC.

The CDR3 sequence: CASSYAMTQYF. CDR3 in DNA: TGTGCCAGCAGCTACGCTATGACCCAGTACTTC. The V call is TRBV7-2, the J call TRBJ2-5; D ambiguous. V was shortened by 4 bases and J by 7 bases, with 7 bases between the two germline ends. This CDR3 region has 11 residues. Looked up from germline, CDR1 is SGHTA and CDR2 is FQGNSA.

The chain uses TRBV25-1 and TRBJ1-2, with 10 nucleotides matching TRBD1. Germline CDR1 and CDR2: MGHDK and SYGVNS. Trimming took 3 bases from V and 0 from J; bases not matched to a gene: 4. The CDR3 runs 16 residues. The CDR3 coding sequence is TGTGCCAGCAGTGAGTCCGGACAGGGGGCTAACTATGGCTACACCTTC. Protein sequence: CASSESGQGANYGYTF.

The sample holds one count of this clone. CDR3 in amino acids: CASSVRTGASGANVLTF. The CDR3 bases are TGTGCCAGCAGTGTCCGGACAGGGGCATCGGGGGCCAACGTCCTGACTTTC. The rearrangement uses TRBV2 and TRBJ2-6; 9 nucleotides align to TRBD1. CDR1 is SNHLY and CDR2 is FYNNEI in the germline V gene. CDR3 length: 17 amino acids. V lost 4 bases to trimming and J lost 4 bases; unmatched junction nucleotides: 8.

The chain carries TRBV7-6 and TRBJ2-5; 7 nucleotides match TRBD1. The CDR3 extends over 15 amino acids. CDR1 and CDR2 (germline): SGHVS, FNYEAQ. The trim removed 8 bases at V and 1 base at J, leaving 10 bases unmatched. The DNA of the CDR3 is TGTGCCAGCCGATCAGGGACAGCTGTCCAAGAGACCCAGTACTTC. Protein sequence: CASRSGTAVQETQYF.

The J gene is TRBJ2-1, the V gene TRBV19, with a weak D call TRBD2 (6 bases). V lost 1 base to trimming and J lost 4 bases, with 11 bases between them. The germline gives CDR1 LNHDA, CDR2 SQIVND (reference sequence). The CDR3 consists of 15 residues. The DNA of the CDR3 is TGTGCCAGTAGTATAGGGGGTGGGGGGTACAATGAGCAGTTCTTC. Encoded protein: CASSIGGGGYNEQFF.

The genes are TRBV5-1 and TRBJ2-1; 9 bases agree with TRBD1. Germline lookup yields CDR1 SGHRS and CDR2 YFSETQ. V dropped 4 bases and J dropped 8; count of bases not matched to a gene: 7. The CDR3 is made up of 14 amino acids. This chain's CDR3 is CASSLGQGLDEQFF. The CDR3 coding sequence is TGCGCCAGCAGCCTAGGACAGGGGCTCGATGAGCAGTTCTTC.

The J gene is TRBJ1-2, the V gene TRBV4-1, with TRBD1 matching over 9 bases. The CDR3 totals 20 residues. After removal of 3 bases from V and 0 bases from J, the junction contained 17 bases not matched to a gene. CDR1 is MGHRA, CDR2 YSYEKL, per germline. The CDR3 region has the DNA TGCGCCAGCAGCCACACTGATCTCCGGGACAGGGCCACTACTAACTATGGCTACACCTTC. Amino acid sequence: CASSHTDLRDRATTNYGYTF.

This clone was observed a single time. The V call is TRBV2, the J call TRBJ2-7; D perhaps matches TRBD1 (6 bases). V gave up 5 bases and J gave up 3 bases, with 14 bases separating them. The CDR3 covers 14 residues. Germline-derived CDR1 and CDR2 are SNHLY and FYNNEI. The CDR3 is CASSSQGFGYEQYF. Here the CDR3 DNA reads TGTGCCAGCAGTTCCCAGGGGTTTGGCTACGAGCAGTACTTC.

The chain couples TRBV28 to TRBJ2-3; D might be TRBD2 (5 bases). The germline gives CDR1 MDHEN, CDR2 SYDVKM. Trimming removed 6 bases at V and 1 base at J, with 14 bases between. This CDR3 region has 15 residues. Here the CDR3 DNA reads TGTGCCAGCAGAAGGCGGGCATGGGGCACAGATACGCAGTATTTT. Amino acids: CASRRRAWGTDTQYF.

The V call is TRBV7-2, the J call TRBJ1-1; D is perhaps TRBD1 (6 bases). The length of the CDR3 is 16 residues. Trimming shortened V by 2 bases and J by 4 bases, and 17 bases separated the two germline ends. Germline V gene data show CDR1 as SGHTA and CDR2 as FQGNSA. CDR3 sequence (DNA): TGTGCCAGCAGCTTAACCACAGGGACGTCGCCCACTGAAGCTTTCTTT. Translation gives CASSLTTGTSPTEAFF.

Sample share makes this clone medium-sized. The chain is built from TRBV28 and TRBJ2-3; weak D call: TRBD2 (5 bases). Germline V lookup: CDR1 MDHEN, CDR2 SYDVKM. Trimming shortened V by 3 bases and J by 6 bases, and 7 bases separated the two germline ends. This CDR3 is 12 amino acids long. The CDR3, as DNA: TGTGCCAGCAGTTTTCTAGCCGATACGCAGTATTTT. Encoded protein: CASSFLADTQYF.

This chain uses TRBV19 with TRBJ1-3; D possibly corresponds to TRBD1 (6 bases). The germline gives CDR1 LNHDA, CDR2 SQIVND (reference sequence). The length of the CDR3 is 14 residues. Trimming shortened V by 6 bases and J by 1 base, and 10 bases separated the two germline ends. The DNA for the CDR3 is TGTGCCAGTAGCAGGGGAAATTCTGGAAACACCATATATTTT. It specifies CASSRGNSGNTIYF. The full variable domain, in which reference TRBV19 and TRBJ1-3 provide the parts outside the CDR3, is DGGITQSPKYLFRKEGQNVTLSCEQNLNHDAMYWYRQDPGQGLRLIYYSQIVNDFQKGDIAEGYSVSREKKESFPLTVTSAQKNPTAFYLCASSRGNSGNTIYFGEGSWLTVV.

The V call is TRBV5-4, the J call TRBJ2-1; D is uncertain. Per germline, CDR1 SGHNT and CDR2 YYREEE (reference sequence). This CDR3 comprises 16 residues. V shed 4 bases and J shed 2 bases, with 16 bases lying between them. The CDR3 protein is CASSLPPTYAYNEQFF. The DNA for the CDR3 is TGTGCCAGCAGCCTACCCCCAACCTACGCCTACAATGAGCAGTTCTTC.

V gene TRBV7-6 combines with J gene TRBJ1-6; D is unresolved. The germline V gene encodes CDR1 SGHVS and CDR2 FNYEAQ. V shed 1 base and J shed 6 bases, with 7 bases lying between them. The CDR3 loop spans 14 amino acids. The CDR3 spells CASSLVRFNSPLHF. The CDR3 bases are TGTGCCAGCAGCTTAGTACGGTTTAATTCACCCCTCCACTTT.

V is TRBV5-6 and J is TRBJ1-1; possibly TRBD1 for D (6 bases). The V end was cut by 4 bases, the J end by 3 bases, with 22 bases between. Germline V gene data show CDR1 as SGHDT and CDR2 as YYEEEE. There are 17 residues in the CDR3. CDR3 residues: CASSPGIRGNIDTEAFF. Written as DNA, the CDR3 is TGTGCCAGCAGCCCAGGGATCAGGGGCAATATAGACACTGAAGCTTTCTTT.